Listed below are T cell receptor beta chains from one sample, sequenced in a study of T cell responses to AZD1222 COVID-19 vaccine. Measured with immunoSEQ multiplex PCR; TCRdb has only the in-frame clones, and not every one. The table shows 89,000 or so clones, with about 86% occurring only once. Sequenced material: peripheral blood, taken 28 days after the second AZD1222 dose. Receptors were obtained from an adult who received the AZD1222 COVID-19 vaccine. CDR3s include the opening cysteine and the closing phenylalanine or tryptophan. D genes are given only for firm matches. Only some rows state a clone size, as once, few, many or a class for expanded clones.

V gene,J gene,D gene,clone size,CDR3 DNA,CDR3 protein
TRBV4-3,TRBJ1-4,NA,NA,TGCGCCAGCAGCCATAGTCCAGCAACTAATGAAAAACTGTTTTTT,CASSHSPATNEKLFF
TRBV5-1,TRBJ1-5,TRBD1,few,TGCGCCAGCCGCTCCGGGACAGGGGGCTATGATCAGCCCCAGCATTTT,CASRSGTGGYDQPQHF
TRBV19,TRBJ1-2,NA,NA,TGTGCCAGTAGTATGGCGGTGACTAACTATGGCTACACCTTC,CASSMAVTNYGYTF
TRBV6-5,TRBJ2-7,TRBD1,few,TGTGCCAGCAGTCCCGGGACAGGGAGCTCCTACGAGCAGTACTTC,CASSPGTGSSYEQYF
TRBV3-1/TRBV3-2,TRBJ2-3,NA,NA,TGTGCCAGCAGCCTTGGGGCCGCAGGTACGCAGTATTTT,CASSLGAAGTQYF
TRBV5-5,TRBJ1-2,NA,NA,TGTGCCAGCAGCTTGAGGGGGTATGGCTACACCTTC,CASSLRGYGYTF
TRBV6-1,TRBJ1-5,NA,NA,TGTGCCAGCAGTGAATCGGCGGGTAGCAATCAGCCCCAGCATTTT,CASSESAGSNQPQHF
TRBV28,TRBJ2-1,NA,few,TGTGCCAGCAGCCCCCCGGGCCGTTACAATGAGCAGTTCTTC,CASSPPGRYNEQFF
TRBV5-6,TRBJ1-6,NA,NA,TGTGCCAGCAGCCGCGGGGCGACGAGCTCCTATAATTCACCCCTCCACTTT,CASSRGATSSYNSPLHF
TRBV28,TRBJ1-2,NA,NA,TGTGCCAGCAGCCTTTTGTGGGTTAATGGCTACACCTTC,CASSLLWVNGYTF
TRBV10-3,TRBJ1-5,NA,once,TGTGCCATCAGTGGGGGTGATCAGCCCCAGCATTTT,CAISGGDQPQHF
TRBV10-3,TRBJ1-5,NA,NA,TGTGCCATCAGTGAGTCAAAGGGTGGCAATCAGCCCCAGCATTTT,CAISESKGGNQPQHF
TRBV12-1,TRBJ2-5,NA,NA,TGTGCCAGCAGCCCCCGGGGAGGGAAGGAGACCCAGTACTTC,CASSPRGGKETQYF
TRBV7-9,TRBJ1-1,NA,few,TGTGCCAGCAGCTTTTCAGGCCTGAACACTGAAGCTTTCTTT,CASSFSGLNTEAFF
TRBV5-1,TRBJ2-3,TRBD2,NA,TGCGCCAGCAGCTTGATAGCGGGAGAAGATACGCAGTATTTT,CASSLIAGEDTQYF
TRBV4-1,TRBJ1-4,TRBD1,NA,TGCGCCAGCAGCCAAGTGAGGGGGACAGTGGGGACCAGTGAAAAACTGTTTTTT,CASSQVRGTVGTSEKLFF
TRBV6-1,TRBJ1-3,NA,NA,TGTGCCAGCAGTGAACACACCTCCTCTGGAAACACCATATATTTT,CASSEHTSSGNTIYF
TRBV28,TRBJ2-7,NA,once,TGTGCCAGCAGTTTATTTACAGGGTTGCAGTACTTC,CASSLFTGLQYF
TRBV6-5,TRBJ1-5,TRBD1,NA,TGTGCCAGCAGTTACTCGGACAGGGGGGCGCAGCCCCAGCATTTT,CASSYSDRGAQPQHF
TRBV6-1,TRBJ1-2,NA,few,TGTGCCAGCAGTGAGGGACCTGGCTATGGCTACACCTTC,CASSEGPGYGYTF
TRBV21-1,TRBJ2-6,NA,few,TGTGCCAGCAGCAAAGGACGGGATTCTGGGGCCAACGTCCTGACTTTC,CASSKGRDSGANVLTF
TRBV18,TRBJ2-7,NA,NA,TGTGCCAGCAGCCCTGGGGCAGCTACCTACGAGCAGTACTTC,CASSPGAATYEQYF
TRBV6-5,TRBJ2-1,TRBD1,NA,TGTGCCAGCAGAAACAGGGGCGACTCCAATGAGCAGTTCTTC,CASRNRGDSNEQFF
TRBV13,TRBJ2-7,NA,once,TGTGCCAGCAGCCCCCTTTCGTCTTACGAGCAGTACTTC,CASSPLSSYEQYF
TRBV10-3,TRBJ1-1,NA,NA,TGTGCCATCAGTCGGGGCGTACCGACTGAAGCTTTCTTT,CAISRGVPTEAFF
TRBV27,TRBJ2-5,TRBD1,NA,TGTGCCAGCAGTTCCGGACAGGGGAAAGAGACCCAGTACTTC,CASSSGQGKETQYF
TRBV7-9,TRBJ2-2,TRBD1,once,TGTGCCAGCAGCCGCGGGACAGGGGGCGCGAATTCGAACACCGGGGAGCTGTTTTTT,CASSRGTGGANSNTGELFF